These 27 T cell receptor beta chains originate from one sample sequenced in a study of cytomegalovirus exposure and HLA in healthy donors. Vbeta (60) and Jbeta (13) primers were used in the PCR. Some clones are missing from TCRdb's copy, which holds only in-frame ones; the method was immunoSEQ multiplex PCR. The table lists just over 150,000 clones, with 1.3% in the top ten. Sequenced sample: PBMCs. Source of these receptors: a woman in her sixties or seventies in good health and CMV-seronegative.

The genes are TRBV5-4 and TRBJ2-2; no definite D call. CDR3 length equals 14 residues. Germline CDR1 is SGHNT and CDR2 is YYREEE (reference sequence). V lost 4 bases and J lost 0, with 7 bases in between. The CDR3 DNA is TGTGCCAGCAGCGCCGACACGAACACCGGGGAGCTGTTTTTT. Translating it yields CASSADTNTGELFF.

The gene calls are TRBV5-5 and TRBJ2-7; 7 nucleotides agree with TRBD2. Germline CDR1 reads SGHKS; CDR2 reads YYEKEE (reference sequence). The CDR3 spans 16 residues. Trimming at V came to 1 base and at J to 4 bases, leaving 11 bases not matched to a gene. In DNA form, the CDR3 reads TGTGCCAGCAGCTTGTTAGCGGGTGGGTTAAATTACGAGCAGTACTTC. Translated, it gives CASSLLAGGLNYEQYF.

The genes are TRBV2 and TRBJ2-7; TRBD1 matches at 8 bases. The CDR3 runs to 13 residues. Germline V gene data show CDR1 as SNHLY and CDR2 as FYNNEI. V was clipped by 11 bases and J by 2 bases; unmatched bases: 8. The DNA for the CDR3 is TGTGCCGACAGGGGATCCGACCCCTACGAGCAGTACTTC. The encoded protein is CADRGSDPYEQYF. Combining the CDR3 with reference TRBV2 and TRBJ2-7 gives the whole variable domain EPEVTQTPSHQVTQMGQEVILRCVPISNHLYFYWYRQILGQKVEFLVSFYNNEISEKSEIFDDQFSVERPDGSNFTLKIRSTKLEDSAMYFCADRGSDPYEQYFGPGTRLTVT.

The chain couples TRBV29-1 to TRBJ1-4; 7 positions agree with TRBD1. V shed 0 bases, J shed 5 bases, and the junction held 6 bases outside the gene matches. The CDR3 has 15 amino acids. The germline V gene encodes CDR1 SQVTM and CDR2 ANQGSEA. This chain's CDR3 is CSVEEPRGANEKLFF. As DNA, the CDR3 is TGCAGCGTTGAAGAGCCCAGGGGGGCGAATGAAAAACTGTTTTTT.

V and J are TRBV10-3 and TRBJ2-3; 13 bases match TRBD2. Trimming took 2 bases from V and 6 from J; bases not matched to a gene: 5. Germline V lookup: CDR1 ENHRY, CDR2 SYGVKD. The CDR3 is 16 amino acids. CDR3 protein: CAISETSGGAVDTQYF. CDR3 in DNA: TGTGCCATCAGTGAGACTAGCGGGGGGGCCGTGGATACGCAGTATTTT.

The chain links TRBV7-9 to TRBJ2-1; 7 nucleotides agree with TRBD2. The CDR3 has 13 amino acids. V was clipped by 4 bases and J by 4 bases; unmatched bases: 1. Germline assignment: CDR1 SEHNR and CDR2 FQNEAQ (reference sequence). CDR3 in amino acids: CASSSGGYNEQFF. CDR3 DNA: TGTGCCAGCAGCTCCGGGGGGTACAATGAGCAGTTCTTC.

In DNA form, the CDR3 reads TGCGCCAGCAGCTTGGGGGACAGGGGATCCACTGAAGCTTTCTTT. Encoded protein: CASSLGDRGSTEAFF. The chain recombines TRBV5-1 with TRBJ1-1; 10 bases are shared with TRBD1. Germline V gene sequence: CDR1 SGHRS, CDR2 YFSETQ. The CDR3 is made up of 15 amino acids. J lost 4 bases, V lost 0 bases, and 3 bases had no gene match. The full variable domain, rest sourced from reference TRBV5-1 and TRBJ1-1, is KAGVTQTPRYLIKTRGQQVTLSCSPISGHRSVSWYQQTPGQGLQFLFEYFSETQRNKGNFPGRFSGRQFSNSRSEMNVSTLELGDSALYLCASSLGDRGSTEAFFGQGTRLTVV.

This chain joins TRBV6-1 and TRBJ2-7; TRBD1 might be the D (6 bases). Trimming removed 8 bases at V and 1 base at J, with 12 bases between. The germline CDR1 and CDR2 sequences are MNHNS and SASEGT. The CDR3 runs to 13 residues. CDR3 DNA sequence: TGTGCCAGCTCGGCAGGGACATCCTACGAGCAGTACTTC. It translates to CASSAGTSYEQYF.

This chain joins TRBV5-1 and TRBJ1-1; a weak D match, TRBD1 (5 bases). Germline V gene data show CDR1 as SGHRS and CDR2 as YFSETQ. There are 14 residues in the CDR3. V was clipped by 2 bases and J by 3 bases, with 11 bases between them. CDR3 bases: TGCGCCAGCAGCTTTCGGGGGAGCGACACTGAAGCTTTCTTT. It yields the protein CASSFRGSDTEAFF. Looking up the rest from reference TRBV5-1 and TRBJ1-1 gives the full variable domain: KAGVTQTPRYLIKTRGQQVTLSCSPISGHRSVSWYQQTPGQGLQFLFEYFSETQRNKGNFPGRFSGRQFSNSRSEMNVSTLELGDSALYLCASSFRGSDTEAFFGQGTRLTVV.

The chain recombines TRBV29-1 with TRBJ2-7; D unresolved. Trimming took off 6 bases at V and 2 bases at J, with 11 bases between the two ends. The CDR3 totals 12 residues. CDR1 is SQVTM and CDR2 is ANQGSEA in the germline V gene. CDR3 sequence reads: CSVRPGPYEQYF. DNA for the CDR3: TGCAGCGTGAGACCAGGCCCCTACGAGCAGTACTTC.

The chain is built from TRBV4-1 and TRBJ2-7, with 7 nucleotides matching TRBD2. Germline CDR1 is MGHRA and CDR2 is YSYEKL. This CDR3 is 16 amino acids long. The V and J ends lost 1 base and 1 base, in that order; junction bases with no gene match: 7. The CDR3 loop is CASSQVMLAVSYEQYF. CDR3 sequence (DNA): TGCGCCAGCAGCCAAGTTATGCTAGCGGTGTCCTACGAGCAGTACTTC.

The gene calls are TRBV1 and TRBJ2-7; TRBD1, the table's D call, was not compared with the DNA. TRBV1 is flagged as a pseudogene. The CDR3 consists of 16 residues. DNA for the CDR3: TGCACCAGCAGCCATCCCCGGGACAGGGGGGTTTACGAGCAGTACTTC. Translation: CTSSHPRDRGVYEQYF.

The genes are TRBV27 and TRBJ1-6; D might be TRBD1 (6 bases). This CDR3 is 15 amino acids long. Germline V lookup: CDR1 MNHEY, CDR2 SMNVEV (reference sequence). V was clipped by 7 bases and J by 10 bases, with 20 bases between them. The CDR3 bases are TGTGCCAGCACCGAGGGGGGGGCGCCGGGATCACCCCTCCACTTT. As protein: CASTEGGAPGSPLHF.

The rearrangement joins TRBV7-2 to TRBJ1-1, with D perhaps TRBD1 (5 bases). Germline V gives CDR1 SGHTA, CDR2 FQGNSA. The CDR3 is 12 residues long. V was pared by 1 base and J by 14 bases, with 14 bases between. The CDR3 spells CASSLGTREPFF. The DNA of the CDR3 is TGTGCCAGCAGCTTAGGGACACGCGAACCGTTCTTT.

CDR3: CASSPRGAGGTEAFF. As DNA, the CDR3 is TGTGCCAGCAGCCCCCGAGGGGCAGGGGGCACTGAAGCTTTCTTT. This chain connects TRBV13 to TRBJ1-1; 7 bases are shared with TRBD1. Germline lookup yields CDR1 PRHDT and CDR2 FYEKMQ (reference sequence). This CDR3 has 15 residues. V gave up 5 bases and J gave up 4 bases; unmatched junction bases: 10.

The chain is built from TRBV6-5 and TRBJ1-2; 9 bases are shared with TRBD1. Germline loops: CDR1 MNHEY, CDR2 SVGAGI. V gave up 6 bases and J gave up 7 bases; unmatched junction bases: 12. This CDR3 spans 15 amino acids. The CDR3 spells CASRPRDRALGGYTF. The CDR3, as DNA: TGTGCCAGCAGACCCCGGGACAGGGCTTTAGGTGGCTACACCTTC.

The CDR3 is CASSIGRRESEQYF. CDR3 in DNA: TGTGCCAGCAGCATCGGACGGAGGGAAAGCGAGCAGTACTTC. The genes are TRBV5-4 and TRBJ2-7; maybe TRBD2 (6 bases). V lost 4 bases to trimming and J lost 6 bases, with 17 bases between them. The length of the CDR3 is 14 residues. Germline V lookup: CDR1 SGHNT, CDR2 YYREEE (reference sequence).

The chain employs TRBV9 and TRBJ1-2; 8 bases map to TRBD1. CDR1 and CDR2 from the germline V gene are SGDLS and YYNGEE. Trimming removed 3 bases from V and 5 bases from J; junction bases left unmatched: 6. This CDR3 is 14 amino acids long. The CDR3 DNA reads TGTGCCAGCAGCGGACGACAGGGGAGTTATGGCTACACCTTC. Its protein product is CASSGRQGSYGYTF.

V usage is TRBV6-6 and J usage is TRBJ1-2, with D possibly matching TRBD1 (5 bases). This CDR3 is built from 12 residues. V lost 5 bases and J lost 7, with 11 bases in between. The germline V gene encodes CDR1 MNHNY and CDR2 SVGAGI (reference sequence). The CDR3 DNA follows: TGTGCCAGCAGTATCAGGGAGGGTGGCTACACCTTC. Its translation is CASSIREGGYTF.

This chain links TRBV5-1 with TRBJ1-2, with TRBD1 matching 7 bases. The CDR3 is 14 residues long. The V and J ends lost 4 bases and 6 bases, in that order; junction bases with no gene match: 9. Germline CDR1 SGHRS, CDR2 YFSETQ. The CDR3 coding sequence is TGCGCCAGCAGCCAACAGGGGATGAGGGATGGCTACACCTTC. Translation: CASSQQGMRDGYTF. Complete variable domain (other parts from reference TRBV5-1 and TRBJ1-2): KAGVTQTPRYLIKTRGQQVTLSCSPISGHRSVSWYQQTPGQGLQFLFEYFSETQRNKGNFPGRFSGRQFSNSRSEMNVSTLELGDSALYLCASSQQGMRDGYTFGSGTRLTVV.

V is TRBV5-4 and J is TRBJ1-1; 8 nucleotides agree with TRBD1. The V gene's germline CDR1 is SGHNT and CDR2 YYREEE (reference sequence). This CDR3 contains 14 residues. The V gene end was trimmed by 3 bases and the J gene end by 5 bases; junction bases not matched to a gene: 6. CDR3 DNA sequence: TGTGCCAGCAGCTCCACAGGGGGGAGTACTGAAGCTTTCTTT. Its protein is CASSSTGGSTEAFF.

The chain links TRBV5-1 to TRBJ2-2, with D hard to call. Trimming took 0 bases from V and 0 from J, leaving 12 bases between them. Germline V lookup: CDR1 SGHRS, CDR2 YFSETQ. This CDR3 is 17 amino acids long. In nucleotides, the CDR3 is TGCGCCAGCAGCTTGGCCTGGGCAGACGCGAACACCGGGGAGCTGTTTTTT. The encoded protein is CASSLAWADANTGELFF.

This chain connects TRBV7-9 to TRBJ1-2; 11 nucleotides match TRBD1. Germline V CDR1 and CDR2: SEHNR, FQNEAQ (reference sequence). The length of the CDR3 is 14 residues. V was clipped by 4 bases and J by 7 bases; unmatched bases: 5. The CDR3 DNA sequence: TGTGCCAGCAGCTCAGCCGGGACAGGGGGTGGCTACACCTTC. The encoded protein is CASSSAGTGGGYTF.

The V and J genes are TRBV7-8 and TRBJ1-5; 7 bases are a match to TRBD1. Germline CDR1 is SGHVS and CDR2 is FQNEAQ. The V gene end was trimmed by 5 bases and the J gene end by 4 bases; junction bases not matched to a gene: 17. This CDR3 comprises 18 residues. The CDR3 sequence: CASSPSRGQQRTNQPQHF. DNA of the CDR3: TGTGCCAGCAGCCCATCAAGGGGACAGCAAAGAACTAATCAGCCCCAGCATTTT.

The rearrangement joins TRBV5-1 to TRBJ2-3; TRBD2 matches at 10 bases. The junction had 19 bases not matched to a gene; V was cut back by 5 bases and J by 4 bases. CDR1 and CDR2 (germline): SGHRS, YFSETQ. The CDR3 contains 19 residues. CDR3 DNA: TGCGCCAGCAGTTTAGGGCGGCTAGCGGGAGTGGCAGGGGCAGATACGCAGTATTTT. Protein product: CASSLGRLAGVAGADTQYF.

The chain is built from TRBV6-5 and TRBJ2-6; D call uncertain. Trimming removed 4 bases from V and 1 base from J, with 5 bases in between. CDR1 MNHEY and CDR2 SVGAGI come from the germline V gene. The CDR3 has 14 amino acids. CDR3 loop: CASSFESGANVLTF. CDR3 sequence (DNA): TGTGCCAGCAGTTTCGAGTCTGGGGCCAACGTCCTGACTTTC.

This rearrangement joins TRBV4-3 to TRBJ1-5; D gene ambiguous. Germline V lookup: CDR1 LGHNA, CDR2 YSLEER. CDR3 length: 14 residues. Deletions cut 0 bases from V and 9 bases from J, with 12 bases between. The DNA for the CDR3 is TGCGCCAGCAGCCAAGATACCCCGTACAGGCCCCAGCATTTT. As protein: CASSQDTPYRPQHF.